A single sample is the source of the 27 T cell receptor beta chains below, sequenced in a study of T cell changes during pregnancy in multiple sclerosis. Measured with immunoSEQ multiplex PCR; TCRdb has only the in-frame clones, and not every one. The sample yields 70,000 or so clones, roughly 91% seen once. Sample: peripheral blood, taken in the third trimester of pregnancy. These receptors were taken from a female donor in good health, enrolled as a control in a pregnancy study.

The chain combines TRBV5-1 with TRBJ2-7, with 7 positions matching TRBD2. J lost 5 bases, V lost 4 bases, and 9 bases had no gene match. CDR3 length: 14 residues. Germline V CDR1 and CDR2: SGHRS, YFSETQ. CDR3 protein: CASSEAREVDEQYF. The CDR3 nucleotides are TGCGCCAGCAGCGAGGCCCGGGAGGTCGACGAGCAGTACTTC.

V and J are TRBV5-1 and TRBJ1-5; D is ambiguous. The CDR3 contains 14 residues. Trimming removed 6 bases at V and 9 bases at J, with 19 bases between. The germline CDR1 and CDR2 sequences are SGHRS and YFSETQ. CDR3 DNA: TGCGCCAGCAACCCGCTACCAGAAACGGGGCCCCAGCATTTT. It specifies CASNPLPETGPQHF.

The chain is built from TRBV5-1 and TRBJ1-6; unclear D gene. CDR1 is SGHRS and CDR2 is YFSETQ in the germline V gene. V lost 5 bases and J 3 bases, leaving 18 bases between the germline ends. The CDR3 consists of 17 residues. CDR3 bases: TGCGCCAGCAGTAAGGAGTCATTTGGCAACTATAATTCACCCCTCCACTTT. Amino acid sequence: CASSKESFGNYNSPLHF.

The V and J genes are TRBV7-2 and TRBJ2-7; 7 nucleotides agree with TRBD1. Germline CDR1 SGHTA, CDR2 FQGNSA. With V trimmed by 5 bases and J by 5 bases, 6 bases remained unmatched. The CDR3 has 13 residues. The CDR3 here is CASSPPGGHEQYF. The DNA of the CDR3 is TGTGCCAGCAGCCCCCCAGGGGGACACGAGCAGTACTTC.

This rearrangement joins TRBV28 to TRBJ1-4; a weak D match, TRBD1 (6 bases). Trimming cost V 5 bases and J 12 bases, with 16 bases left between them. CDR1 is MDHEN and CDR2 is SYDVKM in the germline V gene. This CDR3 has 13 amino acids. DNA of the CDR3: TGTGCCAGCAGTCCCGGAAACAAGGGGGAACTGTTTTTT. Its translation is CASSPGNKGELFF.

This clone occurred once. This CDR3 is CASSRGLAVGGELFF. CDR3 DNA: TGTGCCAGCAGCAGGGGACTAGCGGTTGGCGGGGAGCTGTTTTTT. The chain joins TRBV5-4 to TRBJ2-2; TRBD2 matches 11 bases. The V and J ends lost 4 bases and 7 bases, in that order; junction bases with no gene match: 6. Germline V gene lookup returns CDR1 SGHNT and CDR2 YYREEE (reference sequence). The CDR3 length is 15 residues.

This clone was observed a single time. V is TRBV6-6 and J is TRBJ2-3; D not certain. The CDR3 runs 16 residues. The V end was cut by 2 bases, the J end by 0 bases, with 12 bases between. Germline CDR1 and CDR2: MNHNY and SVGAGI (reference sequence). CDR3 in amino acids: CASSYLGYGSTDTQYF. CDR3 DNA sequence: TGTGCCAGCAGTTACCTAGGATATGGGAGCACAGATACGCAGTATTTT.

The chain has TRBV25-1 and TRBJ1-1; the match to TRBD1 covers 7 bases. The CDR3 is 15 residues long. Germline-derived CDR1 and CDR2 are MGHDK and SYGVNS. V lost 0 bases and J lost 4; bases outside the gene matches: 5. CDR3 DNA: TGTGCCAGCAGTGAATACGACAGGGTAGGCACTGAAGCTTTCTTT. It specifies CASSEYDRVGTEAFF.

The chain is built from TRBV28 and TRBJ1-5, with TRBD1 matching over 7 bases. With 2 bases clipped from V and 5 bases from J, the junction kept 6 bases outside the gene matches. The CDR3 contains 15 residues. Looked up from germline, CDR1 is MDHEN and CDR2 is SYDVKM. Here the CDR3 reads CASSLLTGLDQPQHF. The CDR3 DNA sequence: TGTGCCAGCAGTTTACTGACAGGGCTTGATCAGCCCCAGCATTTT. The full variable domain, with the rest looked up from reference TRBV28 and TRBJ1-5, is DVKVTQSSRYLVKRTGEKVFLECVQDMDHENMFWYRQDPGLGLRLIYFSYDVKMKEKGDIPEGYSVSREKKERFSLILESASTNQTSMYLCASSLLTGLDQPQHFGDGTRLSIL.

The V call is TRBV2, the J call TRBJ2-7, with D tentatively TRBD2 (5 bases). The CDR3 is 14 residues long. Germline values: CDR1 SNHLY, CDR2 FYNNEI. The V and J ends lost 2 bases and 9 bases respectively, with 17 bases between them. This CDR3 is CASSESEVHFLQYF. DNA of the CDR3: TGTGCCAGCAGTGAATCGGAGGTGCACTTTCTGCAGTACTTC.

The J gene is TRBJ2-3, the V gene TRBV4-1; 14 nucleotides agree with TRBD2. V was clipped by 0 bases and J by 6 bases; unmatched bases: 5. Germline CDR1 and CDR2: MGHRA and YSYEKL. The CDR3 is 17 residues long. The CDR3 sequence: CASSQEGTSGRSDTQYF. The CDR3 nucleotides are TGCGCCAGCAGCCAAGAAGGGACTAGCGGGAGATCGGATACGCAGTATTTT.

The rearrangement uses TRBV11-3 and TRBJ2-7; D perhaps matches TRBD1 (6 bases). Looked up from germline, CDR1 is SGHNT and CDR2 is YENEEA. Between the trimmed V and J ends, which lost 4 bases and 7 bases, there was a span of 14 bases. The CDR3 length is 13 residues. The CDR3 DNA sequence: TGTGCCAGCAGCTCGGACAGCCTTATGGAGCAGTACTTC. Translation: CASSSDSLMEQYF. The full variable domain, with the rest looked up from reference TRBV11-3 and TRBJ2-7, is EAGVVQSPRYKIIEKKQPVAFWCNPISGHNTLYWYLQNLGQGPELLIRYENEEAVDDSQLPKDRFSAERLKGVDSTLKIQPAELGDSAVYLCASSSDSLMEQYFGPGTRLTVT.

CDR3 sequence reads: CASSQEPGIYTGTDEAFF. DNA of the CDR3: TGTGCCAGCAGCCAAGAACCGGGGATATATACAGGGACCGATGAAGCTTTCTTT. The chain combines TRBV4-2 with TRBJ1-1, with a tentative D call TRBD1 (6 bases). From germline, CDR1 is LGHNA and CDR2 YNFKEQ. This CDR3 comprises 18 residues. V shed 0 bases and J shed 7 bases, with 24 bases lying between them.

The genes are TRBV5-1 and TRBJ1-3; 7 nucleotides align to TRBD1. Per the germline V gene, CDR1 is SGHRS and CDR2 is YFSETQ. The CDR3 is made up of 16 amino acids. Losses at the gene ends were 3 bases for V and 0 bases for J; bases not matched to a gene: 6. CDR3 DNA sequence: TGCGCCAGCAGCTCGGACAGGAGCAGCTCTGGAAACACCATATATTTT. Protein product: CASSSDRSSSGNTIYF.

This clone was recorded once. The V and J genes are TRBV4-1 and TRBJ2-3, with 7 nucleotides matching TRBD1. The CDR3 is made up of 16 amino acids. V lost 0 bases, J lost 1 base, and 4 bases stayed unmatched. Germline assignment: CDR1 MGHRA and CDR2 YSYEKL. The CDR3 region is CASSQDGRGRTDTQYF. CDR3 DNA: TGCGCCAGCAGCCAAGACGGTAGGGGGCGCACAGATACGCAGTATTTT.

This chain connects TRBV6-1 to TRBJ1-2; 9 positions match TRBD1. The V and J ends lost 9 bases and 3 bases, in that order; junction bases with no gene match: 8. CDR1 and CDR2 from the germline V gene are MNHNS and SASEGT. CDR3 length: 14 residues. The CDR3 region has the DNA TGTGCCAGTGGAAACAGGGGGCGCGACTATGGCTACACCTTC. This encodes CASGNRGRDYGYTF.

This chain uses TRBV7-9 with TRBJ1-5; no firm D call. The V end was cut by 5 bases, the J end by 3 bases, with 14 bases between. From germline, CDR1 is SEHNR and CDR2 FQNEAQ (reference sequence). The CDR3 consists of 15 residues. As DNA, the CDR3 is TGTGCCAGCAGCCCGGTCCTCGGGTCCAATCAGCCCCAGCATTTT. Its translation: CASSPVLGSNQPQHF.

The CDR3: CASSLKSPSGEQYF. The CDR3 region has the DNA TGTGCCAGCAGCCTGAAGAGCCCTTCAGGAGAGCAGTACTTC. The rearrangement links TRBV11-2 to TRBJ2-7; D gene unclear. Germline loops: CDR1 SGHAT, CDR2 FQNNGV. Trimming pared 5 bases from V and 7 bases from J, leaving 18 bases between. The CDR3 is made up of 14 amino acids.

CDR3 DNA: TGTGCCAGCAGAAAGCAGGGTTGGACTGAAGCTTTCTTT. Its protein product is CASRKQGWTEAFF. The J gene is TRBJ1-1, the V gene TRBV6-5, with D maybe TRBD1 (5 bases). The CDR3 runs 13 residues. Trimming took 6 bases from V and 5 from J, leaving 13 bases between them. Germline V CDR1 and CDR2: MNHEY, SVGAGI.

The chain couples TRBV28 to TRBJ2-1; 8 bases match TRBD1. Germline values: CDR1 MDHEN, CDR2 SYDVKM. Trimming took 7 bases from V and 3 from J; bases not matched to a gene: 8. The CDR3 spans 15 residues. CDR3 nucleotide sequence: TGTGCCAGCACCACGCCGGGGACAGGCTACAATGAGCAGTTCTTC. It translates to CASTTPGTGYNEQFF.

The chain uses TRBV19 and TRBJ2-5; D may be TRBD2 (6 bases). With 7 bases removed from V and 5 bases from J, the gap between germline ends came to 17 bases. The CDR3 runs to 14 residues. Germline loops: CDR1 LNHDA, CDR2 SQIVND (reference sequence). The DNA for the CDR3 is TGTGCCAGTACCATGGGGGGAATCGAGGAGACCCAGTACTTC. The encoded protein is CASTMGGIEETQYF.

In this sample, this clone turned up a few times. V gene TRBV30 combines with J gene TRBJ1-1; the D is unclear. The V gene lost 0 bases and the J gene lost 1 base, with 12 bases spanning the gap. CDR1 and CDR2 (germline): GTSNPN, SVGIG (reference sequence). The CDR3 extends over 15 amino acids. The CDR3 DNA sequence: TGTGCCTGGAGTGTACTCCCTTGGTCGAACACTGAAGCTTTCTTT. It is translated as CAWSVLPWSNTEAFF.

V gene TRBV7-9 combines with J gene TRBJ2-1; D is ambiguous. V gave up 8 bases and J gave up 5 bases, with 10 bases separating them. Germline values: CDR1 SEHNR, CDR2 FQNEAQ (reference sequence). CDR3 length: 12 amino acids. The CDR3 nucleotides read TGTGCCAGCTTAGCCGGTGACAATGAGCAGTTCTTC. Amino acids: CASLAGDNEQFF.

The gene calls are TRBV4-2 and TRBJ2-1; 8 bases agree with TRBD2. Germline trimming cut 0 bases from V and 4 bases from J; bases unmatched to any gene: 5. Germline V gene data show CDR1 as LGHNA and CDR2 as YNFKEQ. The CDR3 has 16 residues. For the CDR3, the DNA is TGTGCCAGCAGCCAAGACCCCAGCGGGGGTTACAATGAGCAGTTCTTC. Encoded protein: CASSQDPSGGYNEQFF.

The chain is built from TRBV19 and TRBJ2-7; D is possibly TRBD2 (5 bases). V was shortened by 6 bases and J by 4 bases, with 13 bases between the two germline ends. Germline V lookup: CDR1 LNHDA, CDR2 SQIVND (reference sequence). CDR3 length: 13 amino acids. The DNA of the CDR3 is TGTGCCAGTAGCCCCGGGGAGAGATACGAGCAGTACTTC. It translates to CASSPGERYEQYF.

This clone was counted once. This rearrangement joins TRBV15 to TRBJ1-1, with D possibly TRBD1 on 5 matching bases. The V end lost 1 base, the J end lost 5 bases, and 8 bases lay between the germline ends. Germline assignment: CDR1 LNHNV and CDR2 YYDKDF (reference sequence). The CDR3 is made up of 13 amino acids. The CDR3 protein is CATSRGGETEAFF. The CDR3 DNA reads TGTGCCACCAGCAGAGGGGGGGAGACTGAAGCTTTCTTT.

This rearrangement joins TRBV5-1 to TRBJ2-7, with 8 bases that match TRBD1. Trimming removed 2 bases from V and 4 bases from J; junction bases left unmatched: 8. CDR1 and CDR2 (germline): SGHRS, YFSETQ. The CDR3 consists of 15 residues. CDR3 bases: TGCGCCAGCAGCTTTTTGGGGCAGGGGGCGTACGAGCAGTACTTC. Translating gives CASSFLGQGAYEQYF.